The 2 T cell receptor beta chains below all came from one sample that was sequenced in a study of T cell responses to AZD1222 COVID-19 vaccine. Libraries were prepared by immunoSEQ multiplex PCR; TCRdb keeps only in-frame clonotypes and omits some of them. This repertoire shows some 150,000 clones, around 89% found once; its top ten account for more than 12%. The sequencing used peripheral blood, collected on day 0 of AZD1222 vaccination. These receptors were obtained from an adult in good health.

V is TRBV10-3 and J is TRBJ1-2; tentatively, D is TRBD1 (5 bases). Trimming removed 4 bases at V and 7 bases at J, with 16 bases between. Germline V gene sequence: CDR1 ENHRY, CDR2 SYGVKD. The CDR3 runs 14 residues. Here the CDR3 DNA reads TGTGCCATCAGTGGAGACGGGGGAGTACGTGGCTACACCTTC. This codes for CAISGDGGVRGYTF.

The chain is built from TRBV25-1 and TRBJ1-4; D remains ambiguous. V lost 0 bases and J 8 bases, leaving 13 bases between the germline ends. The CDR3 spans 15 residues. CDR1 and CDR2 (germline): MGHDK, SYGVNS. CDR3 bases: TGTGCCAGCAGTGAATATCAGTCGGCTGGGGAAAAACTGTTTTTT. Translated: CASSEYQSAGEKLFF.